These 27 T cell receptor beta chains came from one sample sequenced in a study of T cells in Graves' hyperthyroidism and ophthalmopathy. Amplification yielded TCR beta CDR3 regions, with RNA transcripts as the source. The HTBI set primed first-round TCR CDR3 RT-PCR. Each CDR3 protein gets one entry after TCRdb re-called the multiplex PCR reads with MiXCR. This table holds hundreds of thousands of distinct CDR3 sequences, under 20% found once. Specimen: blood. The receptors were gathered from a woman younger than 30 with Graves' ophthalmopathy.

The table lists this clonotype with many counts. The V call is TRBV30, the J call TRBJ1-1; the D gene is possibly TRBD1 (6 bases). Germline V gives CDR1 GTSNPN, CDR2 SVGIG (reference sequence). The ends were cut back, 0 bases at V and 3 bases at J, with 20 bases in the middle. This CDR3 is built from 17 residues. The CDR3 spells CAWSVLDLTTGHTEAFF. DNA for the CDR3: TGTGCCTGGAGTGTACTGGATCTAACTACAGGGCACACTGAAGCTTTCTTT.

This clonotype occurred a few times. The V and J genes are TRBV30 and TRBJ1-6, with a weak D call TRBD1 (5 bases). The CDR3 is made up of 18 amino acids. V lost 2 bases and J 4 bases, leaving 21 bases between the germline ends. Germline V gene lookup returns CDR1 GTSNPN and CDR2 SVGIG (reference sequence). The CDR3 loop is CAWSLPGTGGRYNSPLHF. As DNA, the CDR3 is TGTGCCTGGAGTCTTCCCGGGACTGGGGGAAGATATAATTCACCCCTCCACTTT.

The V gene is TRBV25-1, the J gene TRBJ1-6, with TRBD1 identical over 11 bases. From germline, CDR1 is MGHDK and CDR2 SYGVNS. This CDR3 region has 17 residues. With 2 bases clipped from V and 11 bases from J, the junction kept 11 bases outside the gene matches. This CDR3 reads CASSENPGQGENTPLHF. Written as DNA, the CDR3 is TGTGCCAGCAGTGAAAACCCGGGACAGGGGGAGAATACACCCCTCCACTTT.

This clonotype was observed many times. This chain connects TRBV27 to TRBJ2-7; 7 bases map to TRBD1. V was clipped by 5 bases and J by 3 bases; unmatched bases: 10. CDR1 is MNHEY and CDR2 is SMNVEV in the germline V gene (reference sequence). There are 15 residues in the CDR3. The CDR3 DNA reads TGTGCCAGCAGTGTTGCTCCGGGACAGAGCTACGAGCAGTACTTC. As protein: CASSVAPGQSYEQYF.

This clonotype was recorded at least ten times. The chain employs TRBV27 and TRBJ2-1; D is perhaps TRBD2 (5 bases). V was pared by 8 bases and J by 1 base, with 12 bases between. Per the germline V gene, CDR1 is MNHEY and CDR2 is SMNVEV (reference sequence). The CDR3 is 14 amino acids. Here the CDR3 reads CASRSGDSYNEQFF. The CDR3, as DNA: TGTGCCAGCCGAAGCGGCGATTCCTACAATGAGCAGTTCTTC.

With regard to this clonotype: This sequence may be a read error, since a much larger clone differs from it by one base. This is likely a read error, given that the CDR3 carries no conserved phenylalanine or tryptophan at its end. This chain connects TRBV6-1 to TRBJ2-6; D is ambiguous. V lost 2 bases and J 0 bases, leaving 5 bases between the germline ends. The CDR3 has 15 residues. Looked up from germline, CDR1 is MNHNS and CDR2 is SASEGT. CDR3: CASSEQASGANVLTS. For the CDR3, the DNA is TGTGCCAGCAGTGAACAAGCCTCTGGGGCCAACGTCCTGACTTCC.

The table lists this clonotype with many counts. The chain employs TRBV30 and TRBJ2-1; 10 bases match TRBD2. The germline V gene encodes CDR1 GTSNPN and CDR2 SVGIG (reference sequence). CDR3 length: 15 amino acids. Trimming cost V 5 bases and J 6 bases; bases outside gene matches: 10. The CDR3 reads CAWSPGLAKSNEQFF. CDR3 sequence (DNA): TGTGCCTGGTCCCCGGGACTAGCGAAGTCCAATGAGCAGTTCTTC.

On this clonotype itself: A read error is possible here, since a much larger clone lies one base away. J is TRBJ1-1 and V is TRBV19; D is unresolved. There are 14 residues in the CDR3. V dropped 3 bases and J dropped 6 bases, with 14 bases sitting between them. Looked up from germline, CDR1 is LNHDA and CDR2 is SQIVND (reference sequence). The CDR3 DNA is TGTGCCAGTAGTATGGGGTTGGGTTCCGCTGAAGCTTTCTTT. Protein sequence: CASSMGLGSAEAFF.

The CDR3 is CASSIGWGAKPQHF. CDR3 bases: TGTGCCAGTAGTATAGGGTGGGGGGCCAAGCCCCAGCATTTT. The rearrangement links TRBV19 to TRBJ1-5, with D perhaps TRBD1 (6 bases). The germline V gene has CDR1 LNHDA and CDR2 SQIVND (reference sequence). V lost 1 base, J lost 8 bases, and 12 bases lay in between. This CDR3 comprises 14 residues. Full variable domain (outside the CDR3, taken from reference TRBV19 and TRBJ1-5): DGGITQSPKYLFRKEGQNVTLSCEQNLNHDAMYWYRQDPGQGLRLIYYSQIVNDFQKGDIAEGYSVSREKKESFPLTVTSAQKNPTAFYLCASSIGWGAKPQHFGDGTRLSIL.

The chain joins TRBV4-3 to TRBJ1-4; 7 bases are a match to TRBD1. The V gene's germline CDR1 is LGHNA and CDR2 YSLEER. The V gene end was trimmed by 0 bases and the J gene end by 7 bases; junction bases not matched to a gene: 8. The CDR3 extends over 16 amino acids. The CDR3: CASSQDIMSGGEKLFF. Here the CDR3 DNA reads TGCGCCAGCAGCCAAGATATTATGTCAGGGGGTGAAAAACTGTTTTTT.

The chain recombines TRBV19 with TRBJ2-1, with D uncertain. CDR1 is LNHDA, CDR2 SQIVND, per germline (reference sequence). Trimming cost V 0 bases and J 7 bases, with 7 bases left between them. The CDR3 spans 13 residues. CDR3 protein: CASSIEIYNEQFF. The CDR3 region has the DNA TGTGCCAGTAGTATAGAGATCTATAATGAGCAGTTCTTC.

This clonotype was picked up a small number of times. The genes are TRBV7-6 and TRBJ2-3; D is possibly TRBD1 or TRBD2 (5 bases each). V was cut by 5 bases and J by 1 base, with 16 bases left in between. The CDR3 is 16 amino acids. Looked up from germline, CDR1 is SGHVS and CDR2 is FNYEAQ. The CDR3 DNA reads TGTGCCAGCAGCCCCGGGACCGCGATGGGCACAGATACGCAGTATTTT. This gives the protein CASSPGTAMGTDTQYF.

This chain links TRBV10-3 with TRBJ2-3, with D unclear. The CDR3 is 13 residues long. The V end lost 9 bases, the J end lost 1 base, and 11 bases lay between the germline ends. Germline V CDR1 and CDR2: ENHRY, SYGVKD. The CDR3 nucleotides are TGTGCCATTCTTGACCCGGGCACAGATACGCAGTATTTT. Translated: CAILDPGTDTQYF.

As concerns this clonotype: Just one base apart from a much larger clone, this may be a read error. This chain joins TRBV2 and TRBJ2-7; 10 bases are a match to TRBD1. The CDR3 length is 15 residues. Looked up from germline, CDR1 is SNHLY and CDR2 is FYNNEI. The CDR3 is CTSLKRTGTGEEQYF. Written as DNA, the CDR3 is TGTACCAGCCTAAAACGGACCGGGACAGGGGAAGAGCAGTACTTC.

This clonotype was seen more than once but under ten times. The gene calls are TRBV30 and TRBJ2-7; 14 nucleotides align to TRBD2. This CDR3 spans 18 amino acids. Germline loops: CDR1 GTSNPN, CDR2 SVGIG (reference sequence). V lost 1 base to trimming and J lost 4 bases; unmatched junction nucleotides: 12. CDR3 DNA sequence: TGTGCCTGGAGTGACGTGGGACTAGCGGGAGTAAAGTTTTACGAGCAGTACTTC. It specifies CAWSDVGLAGVKFYEQYF.

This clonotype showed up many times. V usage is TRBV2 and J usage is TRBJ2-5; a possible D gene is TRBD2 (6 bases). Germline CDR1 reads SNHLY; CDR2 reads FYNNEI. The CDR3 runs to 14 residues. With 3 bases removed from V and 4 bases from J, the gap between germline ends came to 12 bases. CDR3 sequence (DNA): TGTGCCAGCAGTGAGGAGTACGGGGGAGAGACCCAGTACTTC. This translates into CASSEEYGGETQYF.

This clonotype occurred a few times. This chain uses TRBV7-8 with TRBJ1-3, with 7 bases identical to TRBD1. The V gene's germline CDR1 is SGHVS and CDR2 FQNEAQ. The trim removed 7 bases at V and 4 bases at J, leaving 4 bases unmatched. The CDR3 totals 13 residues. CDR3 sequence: CASKHRGGNTIYF. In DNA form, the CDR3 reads TGTGCCAGCAAACACAGGGGCGGAAACACCATATATTTT.

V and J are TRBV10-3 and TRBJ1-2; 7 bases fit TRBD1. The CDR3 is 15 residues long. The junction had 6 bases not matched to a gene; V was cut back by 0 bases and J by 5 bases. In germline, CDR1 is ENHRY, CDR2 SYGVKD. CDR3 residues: CAISESIGGHYGYTF. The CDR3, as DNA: TGTGCCATCAGTGAGTCAATAGGGGGCCATTATGGCTACACCTTC.

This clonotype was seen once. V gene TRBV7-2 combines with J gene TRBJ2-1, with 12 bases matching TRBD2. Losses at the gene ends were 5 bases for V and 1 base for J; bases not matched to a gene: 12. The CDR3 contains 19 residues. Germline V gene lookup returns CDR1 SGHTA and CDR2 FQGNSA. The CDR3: CASSRTGLAGISSYNEQFF. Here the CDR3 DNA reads TGTGCCAGCAGCCGGACAGGACTAGCGGGAATATCATCCTACAATGAGCAGTTCTTC.

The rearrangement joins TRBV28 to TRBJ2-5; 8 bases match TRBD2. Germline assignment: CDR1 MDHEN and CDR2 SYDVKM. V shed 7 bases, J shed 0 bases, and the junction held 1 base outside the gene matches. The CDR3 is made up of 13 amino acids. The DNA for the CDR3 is TGTGCCAGCACGGGGGGGTACCAAGAGACCCAGTACTTC. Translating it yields CASTGGYQETQYF.

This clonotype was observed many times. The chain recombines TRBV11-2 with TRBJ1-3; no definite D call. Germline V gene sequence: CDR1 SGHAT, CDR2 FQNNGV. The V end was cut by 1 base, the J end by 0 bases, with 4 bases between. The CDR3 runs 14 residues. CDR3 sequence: CASSLVPSGNTIYF. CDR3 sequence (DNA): TGTGCCAGCAGCTTAGTACCCTCTGGAAACACCATATATTTT. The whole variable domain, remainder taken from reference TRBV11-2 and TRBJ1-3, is EAGVAQSPRYKIIEKRQSVAFWCNPISGHATLYWYQQILGQGPKLLIQFQNNGVVDDSQLPKDRFSAERLKGVDSTLKIQPAKLEDSAVYLCASSLVPSGNTIYFGEGSWLTVV.

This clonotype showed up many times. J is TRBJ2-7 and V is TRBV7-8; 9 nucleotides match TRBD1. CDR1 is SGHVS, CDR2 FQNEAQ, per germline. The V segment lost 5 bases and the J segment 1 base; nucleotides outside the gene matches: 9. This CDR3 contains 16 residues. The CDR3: CASSPSGQGISYEQYF. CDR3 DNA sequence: TGTGCCAGCAGCCCGTCCGGACAGGGGATATCCTACGAGCAGTACTTC. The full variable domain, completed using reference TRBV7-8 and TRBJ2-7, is GAGVSQSPRYKVAKRGQDVALRCDPISGHVSLFWYQQALGQGPEFLTYFQNEAQLDKSGLPSDRFFAERPEGSVSTLKIQRTQQEDSAVYLCASSPSGQGISYEQYFGPGTRLTVT.

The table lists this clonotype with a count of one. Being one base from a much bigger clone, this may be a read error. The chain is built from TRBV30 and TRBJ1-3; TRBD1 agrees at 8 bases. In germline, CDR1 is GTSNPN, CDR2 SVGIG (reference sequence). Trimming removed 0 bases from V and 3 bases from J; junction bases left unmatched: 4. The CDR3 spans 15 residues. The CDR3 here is CAWSVDRGGGNTIYF. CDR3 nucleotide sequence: TGTGCCTGGAGTGTCGACAGGGGAGGTGGAAACACCATATATTTT.

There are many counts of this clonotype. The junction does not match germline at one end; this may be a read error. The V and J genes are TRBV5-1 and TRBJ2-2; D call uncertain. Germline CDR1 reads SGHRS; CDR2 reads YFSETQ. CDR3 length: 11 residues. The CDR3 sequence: CASSNTGELFF. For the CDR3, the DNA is TGTGCCAGTAGCAACACCGGGGAGCTGTTTTTT.

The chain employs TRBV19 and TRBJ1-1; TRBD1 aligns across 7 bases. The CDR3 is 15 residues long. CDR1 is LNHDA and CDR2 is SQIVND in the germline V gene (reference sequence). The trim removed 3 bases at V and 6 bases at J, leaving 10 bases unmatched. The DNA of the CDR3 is TGTGCCAGTAGTATTACAGGGGAGGATAACGCTGAAGCTTTCTTT. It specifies CASSITGEDNAEAFF.

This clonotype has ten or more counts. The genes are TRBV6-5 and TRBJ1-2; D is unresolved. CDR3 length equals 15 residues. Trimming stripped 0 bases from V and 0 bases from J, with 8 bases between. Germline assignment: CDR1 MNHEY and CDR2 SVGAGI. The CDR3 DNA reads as TGTGCCAGCAGTTACTCGTACAGATCTAACTATGGCTACACCTTC. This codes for CASSYSYRSNYGYTF.

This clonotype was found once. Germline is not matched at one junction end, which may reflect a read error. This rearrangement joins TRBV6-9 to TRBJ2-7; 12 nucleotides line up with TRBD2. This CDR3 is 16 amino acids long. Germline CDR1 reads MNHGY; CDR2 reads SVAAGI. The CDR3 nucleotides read TGTGCCAGCAGTTACCGGACTAGCGGGGCCTCCGACGAGCAGTACTTC. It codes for CASSYRTSGASDEQYF.